This TCR beta chain was profiled in a study of OX40 agonist ivuxolimab in advanced cancers. Using immunoSEQ multiplex PCR, the repertoire was profiled, and TCRdb retains in-frame clones only, with some absent. This sample has about 15,000 clones, with 84% found just once. The study, taken as a whole, reports: Fewer expanded clones were found on average in CD4+ than in CD8+ T cells. Determination of antigen specificity was not performed for the expanded peripheral T cells.

Exclusion applied to patients with autoimmune disease history or systemic immunosuppression. V gave up 1 base and J gave up 4 bases, with 5 bases separating them. Germline V gene data show CDR1 as MGHDK and CDR2 as SYGVNS. The CDR3 consists of 12 residues. Concerning this clone: Its matching antigen is unknown.

Sequences were derived from CD4+ or CD8+ T cells sorted from blood, sampled in a trial of the OX40 agonist ivuxolimab. This chain connects TRBV25-1 to TRBJ2-7, with D tentatively TRBD1 or TRBD2 (5 bases each). The sequence derives from an adult with an advanced solid tumor such as melanoma, head and neck, liver or kidney cancer. CDR3 DNA: TGTGCCAGCAGTGAATGGGGGTACGAGCAGTACTTC. This sequence encodes CASSEWGYEQYF.